The 10 T cell receptor beta chains listed next were all sequenced from one sample in a study of human T cells and chemical hapten exposure. Indicated time point: patch test 1, 2 weeks after DPC sensitization. Noted treatment: therapeutic diphenylcyclopropenone sensitization with weekly scalp DPC. TCRdb recomputed calls from the RACE reads with MiXCR, one row per CDR3 protein. The sample includes around 300,000 distinct CDR3 sequences, around 7% of them seen just once. Specimen: whole blood, collected in connection with sensitization to the hapten diphenylcyclopropenone (DPC). These TCRs come from a woman between 18 and 29 years old with alopecia areata. Some clones in this sample may be carry-over from other donors' samples.

The chain is built from TRBV29-1 and TRBJ1-5; TRBD1 is a possible D gene (5 bases). The length of the CDR3 is 16 residues. The V end lost 4 bases, the J end lost 0 bases, and 16 bases lay between the germline ends. CDR1 and CDR2 from the germline V gene are SQVTM and ANQGSEA. The CDR3 nucleotides read TGCAGCGTTGGGGAGGAAGGGGACGATAGCAATCAGCCCCAGCATTTT. Its protein product is CSVGEEGDDSNQPQHF. Using reference TRBV29-1 and TRBJ1-5 for the parts outside the CDR3, the full variable domain is SAVISQKPSRDICQRGTSLTIQCQVDSQVTMMFWYRQQPGQSLTLIATANQGSEATYESGFVIDKFPISRPNLTFSTLTVSNMSPEDSSIYLCSVGEEGDDSNQPQHFGDGTRLSIL.

Many counts were recorded for this clonotype. The chain links TRBV13 to TRBJ2-3; D possibly corresponds to TRBD1 (6 bases). With 1 base removed from V and 4 bases from J, the gap between germline ends came to 12 bases. The CDR3 totals 15 residues. From germline, CDR1 is PRHDT and CDR2 FYEKMQ (reference sequence). The CDR3 region is CASSLATGSADTQYF. In DNA form, the CDR3 reads TGTGCCAGCAGCTTAGCAACAGGGTCCGCAGATACGCAGTATTTT.

This clonotype was recorded many times. The chain couples TRBV11-2 to TRBJ2-3; TRBD2 matches at 16 bases. Trimming took 4 bases from V and 6 from J; bases not matched to a gene: 7. From germline, CDR1 is SGHAT and CDR2 FQNNGV. The CDR3 extends over 17 amino acids. The CDR3 loop is CASSSGTSGGAWDTQYF. The CDR3, as DNA: TGTGCCAGCAGCTCCGGGACTAGCGGGGGGGCCTGGGATACGCAGTATTTT.

This clonotype was detected ten times or more. This rearrangement joins TRBV28 to TRBJ2-5; D remains unclear. The V end lost 7 bases, the J end lost 3 bases, and 12 bases lay between the germline ends. There are 13 residues in the CDR3. Germline CDR1 is MDHEN and CDR2 is SYDVKM. As DNA, the CDR3 is TGTGCCAGCACCGAAGGCTGGGAAGAGACCCAGTACTTC. The encoded protein is CASTEGWEETQYF.

There are a few counts of this clonotype. The V and J genes are TRBV12-3 or TRBV12-4 and TRBJ1-1, with a weak D call TRBD1 (5 bases). CDR3 size: 18 residues. V lost 4 bases, J lost 5 bases, and 26 bases lay in between. The CDR3 is CASSSGGFSDRARTEAFF. The CDR3 DNA follows: TGTGCCAGCAGTTCCGGGGGGTTCTCGGACCGGGCTAGAACTGAAGCTTTCTTT.

This clonotype was counted a few times. The V and J genes are TRBV7-2 and TRBJ2-5; 13 bases are a match to TRBD2. CDR3 length: 17 residues. Germline loops: CDR1 SGHTA, CDR2 FQGNSA. Trimming cost V 4 bases and J 4 bases; bases outside gene matches: 9. The CDR3 region has the DNA TGTGCCAGCAGCTCCCGAAACCGACTAGCGGGAGGAGAGACCCAGTACTTC. Translation: CASSSRNRLAGGETQYF.

This clonotype was seen only a few times. J is TRBJ2-1 and V is TRBV3-1; D not certain. Trimming removed 4 bases at V and 6 bases at J, with 7 bases between. The germline V gene has CDR1 LGHDT and CDR2 YNNKEL (reference sequence). This CDR3 contains 12 residues. CDR3 sequence: CASSPVGNEQFF. For the CDR3, the DNA is TGTGCCAGCAGCCCTGTGGGCAATGAGCAGTTCTTC.

This clonotype was counted many times. The chain couples TRBV7-2 to TRBJ2-1, with 12 positions matching TRBD1. The germline V gene has CDR1 SGHTA and CDR2 FQGNSA. CDR3 size: 17 residues. The V and J ends lost 5 bases and 8 bases, in that order; junction bases with no gene match: 13. The CDR3 loop reads CASSPQSGQGAFDEQFF. CDR3 coding DNA: TGTGCCAGCAGCCCCCAATCGGGACAGGGGGCGTTCGATGAGCAGTTCTTC.

This clonotype was seen more than once but under ten times. J is TRBJ1-2 and V is TRBV28; D not resolved. Looked up from germline, CDR1 is MDHEN and CDR2 is SYDVKM. Trimming removed 2 bases at V and 3 bases at J, with 7 bases between. The CDR3 has 13 residues. The chain's CDR3 is CASSLDGDYGYTF. As DNA, the CDR3 is TGTGCCAGCAGTTTAGACGGGGACTATGGCTACACCTTC.

Only a few counts were recorded for this clonotype. The chain is built from TRBV12-3 or TRBV12-4 and TRBJ2-3; a weak D match, TRBD2 (7 bases). CDR3 length: 17 amino acids. Trimming stripped 3 bases from V and 6 bases from J, with 22 bases between. The CDR3 region is CASSFGLGGPKSDTQYF. CDR3 nucleotide sequence: TGTGCCAGCAGTTTCGGGTTGGGGGGGCCTAAGTCGGATACGCAGTATTTT.